This T cell receptor beta chain was recorded in a study of beta chain features in type 1 diabetes. On the study more broadly: Patient and healthy donor groups were alike in age, gender and cell yields. Study results and limitations: Insertions at VDJ junctions were less frequent in type 1 diabetes patients. These patients also deleted more nucleotides at the same junctions. When Type 1 diabetes patients were examined, their TCRB CDR3s proved moderately but significantly shorter in all four CD4+ subsets.

All sorted populations exceeded 95% purity. The CDR3 has 15 residues. Trimming cost V 2 bases and J 4 bases; bases outside gene matches: 3. The germline CDR1 and CDR2 sequences are ENHRY and SYGVKD. In this sample, this clone turned up a few times. Its antigen is still unknown. Sequenced material consisted of expressed TCRB transcripts (all of the isolated RNA was reverse transcribed). Libraries were prepared by immunoSEQ multiplex PCR; TCRdb keeps only in-frame clonotypes and omits some of them. The sample yields under 250,000 clones, roughly an eighth seen once. Sequencing used naive CD4+ T cells from blood. The origin of this receptor is a woman between 35 and 50 years old in good health. The gene calls are TRBV10-3 and TRBJ1-2, with TRBD1 matching 11 bases. The CDR3 sequence: CAISEGQGASYGYTF. The CDR3 coding sequence is TGTGCCATCAGTGAGGGACAGGGGGCATCCTATGGCTACACCTTC.